This is a list of T cell receptor beta chains from one sample in a study of early T cells in non-severe SARS-CoV-2 infection. TCRdb passed the 5' RACE reads through MiXCR, listing each CDR3 protein once. The data hold about 32,000 distinct CDR3 sequences, with 5% to 5.5% observed a single time. Sequencing was done on a sample of whole blood. The receptors stem from an adult who was a healthcare worker with PCR-confirmed SARS-CoV-2 infection or an uninfected control (not recorded which). CDR3s include the opening cysteine and the closing phenylalanine or tryptophan. Each record gives: V gene, D gene, J gene, clone size, CDR3 DNA, CDR3 protein. A D gene is named only where the DNA matches it firmly. Not all rows give a size; the values are once, few, many and, for expanded clones, a class.

v_gene: TRBV11-2
d_gene: NA
j_gene: TRBJ2-7
abundance: many
CDR3nt: TGTGCCAGCCGCCTAAGCGGAACAGGCTTCTACGAGCAGTACTTC
CDR3aa: CASRLSGTGFYEQYF

v_gene: TRBV15
d_gene: NA
j_gene: TRBJ1-6
abundance: many
CDR3nt: TGTGCCACCAGCAGAGATCGTGGGGGCTTTTCACCCCTCCACTTT
CDR3aa: CATSRDRGGFSPLHF

v_gene: TRBV2
d_gene: TRBD2
j_gene: TRBJ2-1
abundance: few
CDR3nt: TGTGCCACCGGGAGGTCGATTGAGCAGTTCTTC
CDR3aa: CATGRSIEQFF

v_gene: TRBV3-1
d_gene: NA
j_gene: TRBJ2-1
abundance: medium-sized
CDR3nt: TGTGCCAGCAGCCAACCAACAAACTCCTACAATGAGCAGTTCTTC
CDR3aa: CASSQPTNSYNEQFF

v_gene: TRBV11-3
d_gene: NA
j_gene: TRBJ2-5
abundance: many
CDR3nt: TGTGCCAGCAGCCAGACAGCGCAGGGACGCGAGACCCAGTACTTC
CDR3aa: CASSQTAQGRETQYF

v_gene: TRBV27
d_gene: NA
j_gene: TRBJ1-2
abundance: many
CDR3nt: TGTGCCAGCAGTCAACGGTTGCGGCCTAACTATGGCTACACCTTC
CDR3aa: CASSQRLRPNYGYTF

v_gene: TRBV2
d_gene: TRBD2
j_gene: TRBJ2-3
abundance: NA
CDR3nt: TGTGCCACCAGGACTAGCGGGATCACAGATACGCTGTATTTT
CDR3aa: CATRTSGITDTLYF

v_gene: TRBV28
d_gene: TRBD2
j_gene: TRBJ2-3
abundance: many
CDR3nt: TGTGCCAGCTCTAGCGGGAGACCTTATCTAAGCACAGATACGCAGTATTTT
CDR3aa: CASSSGRPYLSTDTQYF

v_gene: TRBV29-1
d_gene: NA
j_gene: TRBJ2-5
abundance: many
CDR3nt: TGCAGCGTAATAGGGAGGGGGCAAGAGACCCAGTACTTC
CDR3aa: CSVIGRGQETQYF

v_gene: TRBV6-5
d_gene: TRBD2
j_gene: TRBJ2-5
abundance: NA
CDR3nt: TGTGCCAGCAGTTACTCGACAGGTCTAGCGGGAGAGACCCAGTACTTC
CDR3aa: CASSYSTGLAGETQYF

v_gene: TRBV7-2
d_gene: NA
j_gene: TRBJ2-3
abundance: few
CDR3nt: TGTGCCAGCAGCCACCGGAGGGCCCGCACAGATACGCAGTATTTT
CDR3aa: CASSHRRARTDTQYF

v_gene: TRBV12-3/TRBV12-4
d_gene: NA
j_gene: TRBJ2-7
abundance: few
CDR3nt: TGTGCCAGCGGACACAGGTACGAGCAGTACTTC
CDR3aa: CASGHRYEQYF

v_gene: TRBV11-2
d_gene: NA
j_gene: TRBJ2-1
abundance: many
CDR3nt: TGTGCCAGCAGCTCGGACGGGGGAAGGCAGTTCTTC
CDR3aa: CASSSDGGRQFF

v_gene: TRBV7-9
d_gene: NA
j_gene: TRBJ2-7
abundance: many
CDR3nt: TGTGCCAGCAGCTTAGAGCTAGCGAGCGAGCAGTACTTC
CDR3aa: CASSLELASEQYF

v_gene: TRBV3-2
d_gene: NA
j_gene: TRBJ2-7
abundance: many
CDR3nt: TGTGCCAGCAGCCAGGAACCCTACGAGCAGTACTTC
CDR3aa: CASSQEPYEQYF

v_gene: TRBV11-2
d_gene: TRBD2
j_gene: TRBJ2-7
abundance: many
CDR3nt: TGTGCCAGCAGCTCCGGAGGGACTAGCTTTGGCGAGCAGTACTTC
CDR3aa: CASSSGGTSFGEQYF

v_gene: TRBV7-2
d_gene: NA
j_gene: TRBJ1-4
abundance: many
CDR3nt: TGTGCCAGCAGCTTAGTGGCAGGCACTAATGAAAAACTGTTTTTT
CDR3aa: CASSLVAGTNEKLFF

v_gene: TRBV6-1
d_gene: NA
j_gene: TRBJ2-3
abundance: many
CDR3nt: TGTGCCAGCAGTGCTGGCGGGACGCGCACAGATACGCAGTATTTT
CDR3aa: CASSAGGTRTDTQYF

v_gene: TRBV2
d_gene: NA
j_gene: TRBJ2-2
abundance: many
CDR3nt: TGTGCCAGCAATTACCCCGGGGAGCTGTTTTTT
CDR3aa: CASNYPGELFF

v_gene: TRBV6-5
d_gene: NA
j_gene: TRBJ2-3
abundance: many
CDR3nt: TGTGCCAGCAGCTCACTAGCTCTCACAGATACGCAGTATTTT
CDR3aa: CASSSLALTDTQYF

v_gene: TRBV4-1
d_gene: NA
j_gene: TRBJ2-6
abundance: many
CDR3nt: TGCGCCAGCAGCCAAGATGGGTCGGCCTCTGGGGCCAACGTCCTGACTTTC
CDR3aa: CASSQDGSASGANVLTF

v_gene: TRBV12-3/TRBV12-4
d_gene: TRBD1
j_gene: TRBJ1-2
abundance: many
CDR3nt: TGTGCCAGCAGCCGGGACAGCTCTAACTATGGCTACACCTTC
CDR3aa: CASSRDSSNYGYTF

v_gene: TRBV2
d_gene: NA
j_gene: TRBJ2-3
abundance: many
CDR3nt: TGTGCCAGCAAGGGCGGACCCGCGGCAGATACGCAGTATTTT
CDR3aa: CASKGGPAADTQYF

v_gene: TRBV5-1
d_gene: NA
j_gene: TRBJ2-7
abundance: many
CDR3nt: TGCGCCAGCAGCCTTAGCGGTACCTACGAGCAGTACTTC
CDR3aa: CASSLSGTYEQYF

v_gene: TRBV7-2
d_gene: TRBD2
j_gene: TRBJ2-7
abundance: many
CDR3nt: TGTGCCAGCAGCCGATACGGACTAGCGGGTTCCTACGAGCAGTACTTC
CDR3aa: CASSRYGLAGSYEQYF

v_gene: TRBV7-6
d_gene: TRBD1
j_gene: TRBJ2-3
abundance: many
CDR3nt: TGTGCCAGCAGCCGGGACAGGGCTGATACGCAGTATTTT
CDR3aa: CASSRDRADTQYF

v_gene: TRBV11-2
d_gene: NA
j_gene: TRBJ2-5
abundance: NA
CDR3nt: TGTGCCAGCAGCTTAGATTGGGGGGAGACCCAGTACTTC
CDR3aa: CASSLDWGETQYF

v_gene: TRBV20-1
d_gene: NA
j_gene: TRBJ2-5
abundance: few
CDR3nt: TGCAGTGCTAGAGATACCCAGGAGGAGTACTTC
CDR3aa: CSARDTQEEYF

v_gene: TRBV2
d_gene: NA
j_gene: TRBJ2-7
abundance: many
CDR3nt: TGTGCCAGCAGGGGCCTAGTCTACGAGCAGTACTTC
CDR3aa: CASRGLVYEQYF

v_gene: TRBV5-1
d_gene: TRBD1
j_gene: TRBJ1-2
abundance: many
CDR3nt: TGCGCCAGCAGCAAGGGACAGGGTGCTTTAGTCTATGGCTACACCTTC
CDR3aa: CASSKGQGALVYGYTF

v_gene: TRBV9
d_gene: NA
j_gene: TRBJ1-1
abundance: NA
CDR3nt: TGTGCCAGCAGAGCCCGGGAGGGCATGAACACTGAAGCTTTCTTT
CDR3aa: CASRAREGMNTEAFF

v_gene: TRBV11-2
d_gene: NA
j_gene: TRBJ1-5
abundance: many
CDR3nt: TGTGCCAGCAGCTTAGATCTAAGGGCCAGGACAGATCAGCCCCAGCATTTT
CDR3aa: CASSLDLRARTDQPQHF

v_gene: TRBV28
d_gene: NA
j_gene: TRBJ2-7
abundance: many
CDR3nt: TGTGCCAGCAGTTTGGTAGTCAGGCACTACGAGCAGTACTTC
CDR3aa: CASSLVVRHYEQYF

v_gene: TRBV6-5
d_gene: TRBD2
j_gene: TRBJ2-7
abundance: many
CDR3nt: TGTGCCAGCAGTTACTCCGGACTAGCGGGAGCCGAGCAGTACTTC
CDR3aa: CASSYSGLAGAEQYF

v_gene: TRBV10-2
d_gene: NA
j_gene: TRBJ2-1
abundance: few
CDR3nt: TGCGCCAGCAGTGCGCGGGCCCCCTCCTACAATGAGCAGTTCTTC
CDR3aa: CASSARAPSYNEQFF